The next 32 T cell receptor beta chains were all read from a single sample in a study of CD8+CD57+ T cells in acquired aplastic anemia. Both TCR beta VDJ combination and CDR3 sequence profiling were carried out. Genomic DNA was the template for this profiling. TCRdb passed the reads through MiXCR, listing each CDR3 protein once. Altogether some 150,000 distinct CDR3 sequences are present, over 55% being singletons, with the ten largest covering 40% to 60%. Patients picked for sequencing had shown CD8+CD57+ cell expansion detected by flow cytometry. The sample comprised sorted CD4+, CD8+, or CD8+CD57+ T cells (not recorded which) from PBMCs. Every receptor here comes from a human donor with aplastic anemia.

This chain uses TRBV2 with TRBJ2-7; D unresolved. The germline V gene has CDR1 SNHLY and CDR2 FYNNEI. The CDR3 totals 13 residues. V lost 7 bases and J lost 3, with 13 bases in between. The CDR3: CASTQVVIYEQYF. DNA for the CDR3: TGTGCCAGCACCCAAGTCGTTATCTACGAGCAGTACTTC.

This chain links TRBV5-1 with TRBJ1-1, with TRBD1 identical over 8 bases. The junction had 4 bases not matched to a gene; V was cut back by 2 bases and J by 4 bases. In germline, CDR1 is SGHRS, CDR2 YFSETQ. The CDR3 extends over 14 amino acids. The CDR3 sequence is CASSFTTGGTEAFF. The CDR3 region has the DNA TGCGCCAGCAGCTTCACAACAGGGGGCACTGAAGCTTTCTTT.

V and J are TRBV7-9 and TRBJ1-2, with unresolved D. The length of the CDR3 is 12 residues. V was cut by 2 bases and J by 2 bases, with 3 bases left in between. From germline, CDR1 is SEHNR and CDR2 FQNEAQ (reference sequence). The CDR3 region is CASSLSNYGYTF. CDR3 coding DNA: TGTGCCAGCAGCTTATCGAACTATGGCTACACCTTC.

The chain couples TRBV6-1 to TRBJ2-1; 9 bases match TRBD2. V was pared by 1 base and J by 15 bases, with 7 bases of the junction left unmatched. This CDR3 is 13 amino acids long. The germline CDR1 and CDR2 sequences are MNHNS and SASEGT. CDR3: CASSEEWRGGLFF. DNA for the CDR3: TGTGCCAGCAGTGAAGAATGGCGGGGGGGCCTGTTCTTC.

The gene calls are TRBV19 and TRBJ2-5; D call uncertain. CDR1 and CDR2 (germline): LNHDA, SQIVND (reference sequence). The CDR3 consists of 13 residues. Trimming took 3 bases from V and 0 from J, leaving 5 bases between them. The CDR3 nucleotides read TGTGCCAGTAGTATTACAAACCAAGAGACCCAGTACTTC. It translates to CASSITNQETQYF.

The V gene is TRBV9, the J gene TRBJ2-7; D might be TRBD1 (6 bases). CDR3 length: 16 amino acids. Germline-derived CDR1 and CDR2 are SGDLS and YYNGEE. Trimming took off 8 bases at V and 2 bases at J, with 23 bases between the two ends. The CDR3 loop reads CASSYALTGHTYEQYF. The CDR3 DNA sequence: TGTGCCAGTTCTTACGCCTTGACAGGTCATACCTACGAGCAGTACTTC.

The chain combines TRBV9 with TRBJ1-6; tentatively, D is TRBD1 (6 bases). CDR1 SGDLS and CDR2 YYNGEE come from the germline V gene. V was shortened by 4 bases and J by 7 bases, with 12 bases between the two germline ends. This CDR3 has 14 residues. The CDR3 loop reads CASSPGQINSPLHF. DNA of the CDR3: TGTGCCAGCAGCCCTGGACAGATAAATTCACCCCTCCACTTT.

The CDR3: CSARVGSGETQYF. The CDR3 DNA is TGCAGTGCTAGAGTAGGATCGGGGGAGACCCAGTACTTC. This chain joins TRBV20-1 and TRBJ2-5, with D possibly being TRBD2 (5 bases). The CDR3 contains 13 residues. V shed 1 base and J shed 5 bases, with 11 bases lying between them. Germline CDR1 is DFQATT and CDR2 is SNEGSKA (reference sequence).

This clonotype was found once. V gene TRBV20-1 combines with J gene TRBJ1-5; TRBD1 is a possible D gene (6 bases). The CDR3 has 12 residues. Per the germline V gene, CDR1 is DFQATT and CDR2 is SNEGSKA (reference sequence). V dropped 7 bases and J dropped 7 bases, with 14 bases sitting between them. As DNA, the CDR3 is TGCAGTGGGACACAGGGTCAACAGCCCCAGCATTTT. This translates into CSGTQGQQPQHF.

J is TRBJ2-1 and V is TRBV24-1; 7 positions agree with TRBD2. The V gene end was trimmed by 1 base and the J gene end by 7 bases; junction bases not matched to a gene: 9. The CDR3 sequence is 16 residues long. Germline assignment: CDR1 KGHDR and CDR2 SFDVKD. CDR3 coding DNA: TGTGCCACCAGTGATTTTGGGGTGGCGGGAGAGAATGAGCAGTTCTTC. Its translation is CATSDFGVAGENEQFF.

This rearrangement joins TRBV7-9 to TRBJ2-6, with D possibly being TRBD1 or TRBD2 (5 bases each). V was shortened by 6 bases and J by 1 base, with 10 bases between the two germline ends. This CDR3 has 15 residues. In germline, CDR1 is SEHNR, CDR2 FQNEAQ (reference sequence). CDR3 in DNA: TGTGCCAGCAGACTAGAGGGGTCTGGGGCCAACGTCCTGACTTTC. It specifies CASRLEGSGANVLTF.

The rearrangement links TRBV24-1 to TRBJ1-2; D may be TRBD1 (5 bases). The CDR3 contains 12 residues. V was shortened by 6 bases and J by 8 bases, with 12 bases between the two germline ends. Germline CDR1 KGHDR, CDR2 SFDVKD. CDR3 sequence: CATSMRGRGYTF. In nucleotides, the CDR3 is TGTGCCACCAGTATGAGGGGTCGGGGCTACACCTTC.

This clonotype was seen only a few times. The V gene is TRBV7-9, the J gene TRBJ2-5; D gene uncertain. The CDR3 contains 15 residues. Germline V CDR1 and CDR2: SEHNR, FQNEAQ (reference sequence). V lost 5 bases, J lost 5 bases, and 18 bases lay in between. CDR3 coding DNA: TGTGCCAGCAGCCCCCGCCTTCGAGAAAGCGAGACCCAGTACTTC. Protein: CASSPRLRESETQYF.

The chain has TRBV24-1 and TRBJ2-7; the D is unclear. Germline V gene lookup returns CDR1 KGHDR and CDR2 SFDVKD. This CDR3 comprises 14 residues. The V end was cut by 7 bases, the J end by 2 bases, with 14 bases between. The CDR3 protein is CATSEAAGTYEQYF. The DNA for the CDR3 is TGTGCCACCAGCGAGGCGGCTGGAACCTACGAGCAGTACTTC.

This clonotype was counted a few times. The genes are TRBV7-9 and TRBJ1-6; the D gene is possibly TRBD1 (5 bases). There are 14 residues in the CDR3. Germline CDR1 and CDR2: SEHNR and FQNEAQ (reference sequence). V lost 5 bases and J 10 bases, leaving 15 bases between the germline ends. CDR3 sequence: CASSPGDVGSPLHF. The DNA for the CDR3 is TGTGCCAGCAGCCCGGGGGACGTGGGATCACCCCTCCACTTT.

The CDR3 DNA follows: TGTGCCAGCAGCGGACAGATCAATTCACCCCTCCACTTT. Amino acid sequence: CASSGQINSPLHF. The chain combines TRBV7-2 with TRBJ1-6; D perhaps matches TRBD1 (6 bases). V dropped 5 bases and J dropped 7 bases, with 9 bases sitting between them. CDR3 length: 13 residues. Germline assignment: CDR1 SGHTA and CDR2 FQGNSA. Complete variable domain (other parts from reference TRBV7-2 and TRBJ1-6): GAGVSQSPSNKVTEKGKDVELRCDPISGHTALYWYRQSLGQGLEFLIYFQGNSAPDKSGLPSDRFSAERTGGSVSTLTIQRTQQEDSAVYLCASSGQINSPLHFGNGTRLTVT.

This clonotype was counted at least ten times. The V call is TRBV19, the J call TRBJ1-2, with D unresolved. The CDR3 spans 15 residues. Trimming took off 6 bases at V and 8 bases at J, with 22 bases between the two ends. Germline loops: CDR1 LNHDA, CDR2 SQIVND (reference sequence). The CDR3 nucleotides are TGTGCCAGTAGCCAATGGGCGGGTACTCTAGAAGGCTACACCTTC. Protein product: CASSQWAGTLEGYTF.

The V gene is TRBV29-1, the J gene TRBJ1-2, with D possibly TRBD1 on 6 matching bases. Germline V lookup: CDR1 SQVTM, CDR2 ANQGSEA. With 7 bases removed from V and 4 bases from J, the gap between germline ends came to 16 bases. The CDR3 runs to 13 residues. The CDR3 nucleotides are TGCAGCGCTAGGGATACAGGGTCCTATGGCTACACCTTC. Protein sequence: CSARDTGSYGYTF.

This clonotype was counted ten times or more. The V gene is TRBV20-1, the J gene TRBJ1-1; TRBD1 matches at 7 bases. The CDR3 has 14 residues. Germline-derived CDR1 and CDR2 are DFQATT and SNEGSKA (reference sequence). Trimming cost V 3 bases and J 3 bases; bases outside gene matches: 7. The CDR3 DNA reads as TGCAGTGCTAGGAGGGGACAGTCCGACACTGAAGCTTTCTTT. This gives the protein CSARRGQSDTEAFF.

This rearrangement joins TRBV19 to TRBJ1-2; D not resolved. Germline assignment: CDR1 LNHDA and CDR2 SQIVND (reference sequence). CDR3 length: 13 residues. Trimming removed 4 bases at V and 0 bases at J, with 6 bases between. The CDR3: CASSTRTNYGYTF. Here the CDR3 DNA reads TGTGCCAGTAGTACCCGGACTAACTATGGCTACACCTTC. The full variable domain, rest sourced from reference TRBV19 and TRBJ1-2, is DGGITQSPKYLFRKEGQNVTLSCEQNLNHDAMYWYRQDPGQGLRLIYYSQIVNDFQKGDIAEGYSVSREKKESFPLTVTSAQKNPTAFYLCASSTRTNYGYTFGSGTRLTVV.

This chain links TRBV9 with TRBJ1-6, with D unclear. CDR1 is SGDLS, CDR2 YYNGEE, per germline. V was clipped by 2 bases and J by 5 bases, with 11 bases between them. CDR3 length: 15 residues. CDR3 sequence reads: CASSVSGRNNSPLHF. CDR3 nucleotides: TGTGCCAGCAGCGTTAGTGGCAGGAATAATTCACCCCTCCACTTT.

This chain connects TRBV14 to TRBJ1-1; maybe TRBD1 (5 bases). Trimming left V 4 bases short and J 1 base short, with 16 bases between. The germline V gene has CDR1 SGHDN and CDR2 FVKESK. The CDR3 sequence is 16 residues long. CDR3 in DNA: TGTGCCAGCAGCCCCAAAGGTTGGGGCCGGAACACTGAAGCTTTCTTT. Protein: CASSPKGWGRNTEAFF.

The J gene is TRBJ2-5, the V gene TRBV7-2; D possibly corresponds to TRBD1 (6 bases). This CDR3 comprises 14 residues. Germline CDR1 and CDR2: SGHTA and FQGNSA. Trimming left V 3 bases short and J 3 bases short, with 11 bases between. The CDR3 sequence: CASSFLGAEETQYF. CDR3 DNA sequence: TGTGCCAGCAGCTTCCTGGGGGCTGAAGAGACCCAGTACTTC.

The CDR3 sequence is CASEDRELYGYTF. DNA of the CDR3: TGTGCCAGCGAAGACAGGGAGCTATATGGCTACACCTTC. The J gene is TRBJ1-2, the V gene TRBV19; TRBD1 agrees at 7 bases. The germline gives CDR1 LNHDA, CDR2 SQIVND (reference sequence). The CDR3 has 13 amino acids. V was pared by 9 bases and J by 5 bases, with 9 bases of the junction left unmatched.

The chain joins TRBV15 to TRBJ1-6, with 7 bases lining up with TRBD1. The CDR3 loop spans 17 amino acids. V gave up 3 bases and J gave up 3 bases; unmatched junction bases: 8. Germline values: CDR1 LNHNV, CDR2 YYDKDF (reference sequence). The CDR3 nucleotides read TGTGCCACCAGCAGGATTACAGGGGCCATCTATAATTCACCCCTCCACTTT. Translation: CATSRITGAIYNSPLHF.

The chain links TRBV12-3 or TRBV12-4 to TRBJ1-1, with D maybe TRBD1 (6 bases). The length of the CDR3 is 12 residues. V gave up 5 bases and J gave up 11 bases, with 15 bases separating them. CDR3 nucleotides: TGTGCCAGCAGTCGGACAGCCTCTTGGGCTTTCTTT. Its protein is CASSRTASWAFF.

This chain connects TRBV9 to TRBJ2-7; 7 nucleotides align to TRBD2. CDR1 SGDLS and CDR2 YYNGEE come from the germline V gene. V trimming: 0 bases; J trimming: 2 bases; junction bases outside the gene matches: 5. The CDR3 covers 15 residues. CDR3 amino acids: CASSVDGGSPYEQYF. The CDR3 DNA reads as TGTGCCAGCAGCGTAGATGGCGGGAGTCCCTACGAGCAGTACTTC.

V is TRBV19 and J is TRBJ2-1; D remains ambiguous. The CDR3 totals 11 residues. Germline V lookup: CDR1 LNHDA, CDR2 SQIVND (reference sequence). Trimming shortened V by 11 bases and J by 7 bases, and 12 bases separated the two germline ends. The chain's CDR3 is CAPKGWNEQFF. As DNA, the CDR3 is TGTGCCCCGAAGGGTTGGAATGAGCAGTTCTTC.

The chain carries TRBV5-1 and TRBJ2-1; 8 bases agree with TRBD2. Germline CDR1 and CDR2: SGHRS and YFSETQ. V lost 4 bases, J lost 10 bases, and 10 bases stayed unmatched. The CDR3 spans 14 residues. CDR3 sequence reads: CASSPGLAGREQFF. The CDR3 nucleotides are TGCGCCAGCAGCCCGGGGCTAGCGGGTCGGGAGCAGTTCTTC.

The chain combines TRBV7-9 with TRBJ2-7; TRBD1 agrees at 9 bases. Per germline, CDR1 SEHNR and CDR2 FQNEAQ (reference sequence). CDR3 size: 15 residues. V was pared by 1 base and J by 7 bases, with 8 bases of the junction left unmatched. Here the CDR3 reads CASSLVGQGIGEQYF. CDR3 DNA: TGTGCCAGCAGCTTAGTGGGACAGGGCATAGGAGAGCAGTACTTC. The full variable domain, with the rest looked up from reference TRBV7-9 and TRBJ2-7, is DTGVSQNPRHKITKRGQNVTFRCDPISEHNRLYWYRQTLGQGPEFLTYFQNEAQLEKSRLLSDRFSAERPKGSFSTLEIQRTEQGDSAMYLCASSLVGQGIGEQYFGPGTRLTVT.

Only one count was recorded for this clonotype. The V call is TRBV15, the J call TRBJ1-5; D possibly corresponds to TRBD1 (5 bases). Germline assignment: CDR1 LNHNV and CDR2 YYDKDF (reference sequence). The CDR3 covers 14 residues. The V and J ends lost 4 bases and 7 bases respectively, with 14 bases between them. The CDR3 loop is CATSMSGGDQPQHF. For the CDR3, the DNA is TGTGCCACCAGCATGTCCGGAGGGGACCAGCCCCAGCATTTT.

The chain uses TRBV19 and TRBJ2-1, with TRBD2 matching 10 bases. Per germline, CDR1 LNHDA and CDR2 SQIVND (reference sequence). The CDR3 is 13 amino acids. V lost 10 bases to trimming and J lost 10 bases; unmatched junction nucleotides: 10. CDR3: CATMTSGSREQFF. CDR3 bases: TGTGCCACTATGACTAGCGGGTCAAGGGAGCAGTTCTTC.